The 24 T cell receptor beta chains reported below all come from one sample, sequenced in a study of radiotherapy plus CTLA-4 blockade in lung cancer. Data came from immunoSEQ multiplex PCR; TCRdb stores just in-frame clones and leaves some out. Among about 90,000 clones listed, around 81% were seen once. This material consisted of peripheral blood, taken from a patient treated with radiotherapy plus ipilimumab. The receptors here all came from a human donor with non-small cell lung cancer that progressed on radiotherapy plus ipilimumab.

The chain joins TRBV30 to TRBJ2-3, with unresolved D. Per germline, CDR1 GTSNPN and CDR2 SVGIG (reference sequence). This CDR3 spans 12 amino acids. Between the trimmed V and J ends, which lost 5 bases and 5 bases, there was a span of 11 bases. The CDR3 nucleotides are TGTGCCTGGCAGTCCTCCCGAGATACGCAGTATTTT. It codes for CAWQSSRDTQYF.

The chain carries TRBV6-4 and TRBJ1-2; possible D gene TRBD1, 6 bases. The V end was cut by 8 bases, the J end by 4 bases, with 20 bases between. The CDR3 totals 15 residues. Germline V gene lookup returns CDR1 MRHNA and CDR2 SNTAGT. The CDR3 protein is CASSKTGQTFYGYTF. The CDR3 coding sequence is TGTGCCAGCTCAAAAACCGGACAGACTTTCTATGGCTACACCTTC.

This chain links TRBV7-2 with TRBJ1-2; TRBD1 aligns across 7 bases. The CDR3 loop spans 14 amino acids. The germline V gene encodes CDR1 SGHTA and CDR2 FQGNSA. V gave up 1 base and J gave up 8 bases; unmatched junction bases: 7. The CDR3 DNA follows: TGTGCCAGCAGCTTAGGGGGAGGGGGCGAAGGCTACACCTTC. Amino acids: CASSLGGGGEGYTF.

J is TRBJ2-7 and V is TRBV5-6; D gene unclear. Germline V CDR1 and CDR2: SGHDT, YYEEEE. V lost 0 bases and J 3 bases, leaving 13 bases between the germline ends. The CDR3 totals 15 residues. Written as DNA, the CDR3 is TGTGCCAGCAGCTTGGCTGGATTTTCGGGCTACGAGCAGTACTTC. It encodes CASSLAGFSGYEQYF.

V gene TRBV5-1 combines with J gene TRBJ2-3, with TRBD2 matching over 10 bases. The CDR3 is made up of 16 amino acids. J lost 0 bases, V lost 3 bases, and 4 bases had no gene match. Germline V gives CDR1 SGHRS, CDR2 YFSETQ. As DNA, the CDR3 is TGCGCCAGCAGCTCAAAGACTAGCGGGAGCACAGATACGCAGTATTTT. Its translation: CASSSKTSGSTDTQYF.

This clone was detected only once. This rearrangement joins TRBV27 to TRBJ2-3, with unresolved D. Germline lookup yields CDR1 MNHEY and CDR2 SMNVEV (reference sequence). The CDR3 runs 13 residues. The V and J ends lost 3 bases and 1 base respectively, with 5 bases between them. The CDR3, as DNA: TGTGCCAGCAGTTTTTCTCGCACAGATACGCAGTATTTT. Encoded protein: CASSFSRTDTQYF.

This CDR3 is CAISESTLAGAHYEQYF. CDR3 nucleotides: TGTGCCATCAGTGAGTCGACACTAGCGGGAGCCCACTACGAGCAGTACTTC. The J gene is TRBJ2-7, the V gene TRBV10-3; 11 bases line up with TRBD2. Per germline, CDR1 ENHRY and CDR2 SYGVKD. The CDR3 has 17 amino acids. With V trimmed by 0 bases and J by 3 bases, 7 bases remained unmatched.

The chain recombines TRBV15 with TRBJ2-2; weak D call: TRBD1 (5 bases). The CDR3 sequence is 17 residues long. Trimming shortened V by 4 bases and J by 0 bases, and 15 bases separated the two germline ends. The germline V gene encodes CDR1 LNHNV and CDR2 YYDKDF (reference sequence). DNA of the CDR3: TGTGCCACCAGCACCAGGGTCGCAGGGCCGAACACCGGGGAGCTGTTTTTT. Its protein product is CATSTRVAGPNTGELFF.

In its sample, this clone was seen once. The J gene is TRBJ2-1, the V gene TRBV5-4, with 11 positions matching TRBD1. Germline V gene sequence: CDR1 SGHNT, CDR2 YYREEE (reference sequence). The junction had 7 bases not matched to a gene; V was cut back by 3 bases and J by 8 bases. The CDR3 sequence is 15 residues long. CDR3: CASSSPGQGGDEQFF. As DNA, the CDR3 is TGTGCCAGCAGCTCGCCGGGACAGGGGGGGGATGAGCAGTTCTTC.

This rearrangement joins TRBV15 to TRBJ2-1; D unresolved. The V gene's germline CDR1 is LNHNV and CDR2 YYDKDF (reference sequence). Trimming took 3 bases from V and 5 from J, leaving 2 bases between them. The CDR3 has 11 amino acids. The CDR3 sequence: CATSSHNEQFF. The CDR3 DNA is TGTGCCACCAGCAGTCACAATGAGCAGTTCTTC.

The genes are TRBV4-2 and TRBJ1-1, with TRBD1 as a possible D gene (6 bases). Trimming shortened V by 8 bases and J by 4 bases, and 11 bases separated the two germline ends. The CDR3 contains 12 residues. In germline, CDR1 is LGHNA, CDR2 YNFKEQ. This CDR3 is CASEQGPTEAFF. CDR3 nucleotides: TGTGCCAGCGAACAGGGTCCCACTGAAGCTTTCTTT.

The chain has TRBV5-1 and TRBJ2-1; no firm D call. V was shortened by 1 base and J by 2 bases, with 10 bases between the two germline ends. Germline V CDR1 and CDR2: SGHRS, YFSETQ. This CDR3 region has 15 residues. The CDR3: CASSLSPGTYNEQFF. CDR3 bases: TGCGCCAGCAGCTTGTCTCCAGGTACCTACAATGAGCAGTTCTTC. The full variable domain, its missing parts supplied by reference TRBV5-1 and TRBJ2-1, is KAGVTQTPRYLIKTRGQQVTLSCSPISGHRSVSWYQQTPGQGLQFLFEYFSETQRNKGNFPGRFSGRQFSNSRSEMNVSTLELGDSALYLCASSLSPGTYNEQFFGPGTRLTVL.

The V call is TRBV5-8, the J call TRBJ2-3; D possibly corresponds to TRBD2 (6 bases). Trimming left V 4 bases short and J 0 bases short, with 12 bases between. CDR3 length: 15 residues. Germline loops: CDR1 SGHTS, CDR2 YDEGEE. DNA of the CDR3: TGTGCCAGCAGCCCGGGACTCCTTAGCACAGATACGCAGTATTTT. Protein product: CASSPGLLSTDTQYF. The full variable domain, rest sourced from reference TRBV5-8 and TRBJ2-3, is EAGVTQSPTHLIKTRGQQATLRCSPISGHTSVYWYQQALGLGLQFLLWYDEGEERNRGNFPPRFSGRQFPNYSSELNVNALELEDSALYLCASSPGLLSTDTQYFGPGTRLTVL.

The table lists this clone with a few counts. The rearrangement links TRBV7-2 to TRBJ1-2; a possible D gene is TRBD1 (6 bases). CDR3 length equals 17 residues. Germline V gives CDR1 SGHTA, CDR2 FQGNSA. Trimming removed 2 bases from V and 5 bases from J, with 21 bases in between. The chain's CDR3 is CASSLRVTGPGAYGYTF. The CDR3 DNA reads as TGTGCCAGCAGCTTACGGGTAACAGGGCCGGGGGCTTATGGCTACACCTTC.

The V gene is TRBV11-3, the J gene TRBJ2-1; TRBD2 aligns across 7 bases. V trimming: 3 bases; J trimming: 8 bases; junction bases outside the gene matches: 4. CDR1 SGHNT and CDR2 YENEEA come from the germline V gene. The CDR3 loop spans 13 amino acids. The CDR3 nucleotides are TGTGCCAGCAGCTTGGCAACTAGCGATGAGCAGTTCTTC. Its protein product is CASSLATSDEQFF.

V is TRBV7-9 and J is TRBJ2-5; TRBD1 is a possible D gene (5 bases). V was pared by 2 bases and J by 2 bases, with 21 bases between. Germline V gene data show CDR1 as SEHNR and CDR2 as FQNEAQ (reference sequence). The CDR3 runs 18 residues. CDR3 sequence: CASSLWGSAVDGQETQYF. In nucleotides, the CDR3 is TGTGCCAGCAGCTTATGGGGCAGCGCAGTAGACGGGCAAGAGACCCAGTACTTC.

The chain links TRBV5-1 to TRBJ2-3; no definite D call. CDR3 size: 15 residues. The V end lost 1 base, the J end lost 2 bases, and 11 bases lay between the germline ends. Germline V gene sequence: CDR1 SGHRS, CDR2 YFSETQ. CDR3 bases: TGCGCCAGCAGCTTGAGGCTTCTGTCCACAGATACGCAGTATTTT. Amino acid sequence: CASSLRLLSTDTQYF.

The rearrangement joins TRBV30 to TRBJ2-3, with D perhaps matching TRBD1 (6 bases). Trimming took off 2 bases at V and 5 bases at J, with 11 bases between the two ends. Germline CDR1 is GTSNPN and CDR2 is SVGIG (reference sequence). The CDR3 has 13 amino acids. CDR3 sequence reads: CAWSKGGEDTQYF. The CDR3 coding sequence is TGTGCCTGGAGTAAAGGGGGTGAAGATACGCAGTATTTT.

This chain uses TRBV28 with TRBJ1-3; weak D call: TRBD1 (6 bases). Trimming removed 7 bases at V and 1 base at J, with 11 bases between. The germline V gene encodes CDR1 MDHEN and CDR2 SYDVKM. The CDR3 is 14 residues long. CDR3 in amino acids: CASTVQGSGNTIYF. CDR3 in DNA: TGTGCCAGCACCGTACAGGGATCTGGAAACACCATATATTTT.

The chain is built from TRBV7-2 and TRBJ1-4; tentative D call: TRBD1 (6 bases). The CDR3 loop spans 15 amino acids. CDR1 is SGHTA and CDR2 is FQGNSA in the germline V gene. V lost 3 bases, J lost 3 bases, and 11 bases lay in between. CDR3 loop: CASSLQGLANEKLFF. CDR3 nucleotide sequence: TGTGCCAGCAGCTTGCAGGGGTTAGCTAATGAAAAACTGTTTTTT.

The chain carries TRBV18 and TRBJ2-2, with D perhaps TRBD1 (5 bases). The V gene lost 6 bases and the J gene lost 8 bases, with 13 bases spanning the gap. This CDR3 region has 13 residues. Germline V gene sequence: CDR1 KGHSH, CDR2 LQKENI. The CDR3 reads CASSDQGSGELFF. The CDR3 nucleotides read TGTGCCAGCTCGGACCAGGGTTCTGGGGAGCTGTTTTTT.

This chain joins TRBV19 and TRBJ1-5; tentatively, D is TRBD1 (5 bases). This CDR3 comprises 17 residues. The V end lost 5 bases, the J end lost 2 bases, and 19 bases lay between the germline ends. Germline V gene lookup returns CDR1 LNHDA and CDR2 SQIVND (reference sequence). The CDR3 coding sequence is TGTGCCAGTAGTCTGAGCCTGACAGTCTTGGGCAATCAGCCCCAGCATTTT. Protein sequence: CASSLSLTVLGNQPQHF. Full variable domain (missing parts from reference TRBV19 and TRBJ1-5): DGGITQSPKYLFRKEGQNVTLSCEQNLNHDAMYWYRQDPGQGLRLIYYSQIVNDFQKGDIAEGYSVSREKKESFPLTVTSAQKNPTAFYLCASSLSLTVLGNQPQHFGDGTRLSIL.

J is TRBJ1-5 and V is TRBV28, with D perhaps matching TRBD1 (5 bases). The germline V gene encodes CDR1 MDHEN and CDR2 SYDVKM. There are 15 residues in the CDR3. V was shortened by 3 bases and J by 5 bases, with 14 bases between the two germline ends. The CDR3 nucleotides are TGTGCCAGCAGTTTTGTATCTGGGACTGATCAGCCCCAGCATTTT. Its translation is CASSFVSGTDQPQHF.

The J gene is TRBJ1-5, the V gene TRBV9, with TRBD1 matching over 9 bases. V dropped 4 bases and J dropped 3; count of bases not matched to a gene: 8. Germline V gives CDR1 SGDLS, CDR2 YYNGEE. The CDR3 is 16 amino acids. The CDR3 loop is CASSPTGGGYNQPQHF. CDR3 bases: TGTGCCAGCAGCCCAACAGGGGGCGGATACAATCAGCCCCAGCATTTT.